This entry concerns a single T cell receptor beta chain. The CDR3 length is 11 residues. With 7 bases removed from V and 4 bases from J, the gap between germline ends came to 8 bases. Per germline, CDR1 DFQATT and CDR2 SNEGSKA (reference sequence). The data derive from a study of blood T cell repertoires in COVID-19. Whole-study context: Both acute and convalescent COVID-19 samples were obtained from the United States, Italy and Spain. PBMCs, B-cell-depleted T cells, or T cells provided the cDNA or gDNA that made up the material.

In the study's own analysis: Amplified reference gene primers provided the basis for estimating nucleated cell counts. Using immunoSEQ multiplex PCR, the repertoire was profiled, and TCRdb retains in-frame clones only, with some absent. The DNA was the basis for D and trimming; V, J and clone size are from that table. The data show about 150,000 clones, 88% seen once. The material sequenced was peripheral blood. The V and J genes are TRBV20-1 and TRBJ1-5; D unresolved. The clonotype originates from a woman in her seventies with acute or convalescent COVID-19. The CDR3 DNA reads TGCAGTGTCTCCCGTAATCAGCCCCAGCATTTT. Its translation is CSVSRNQPQHF.